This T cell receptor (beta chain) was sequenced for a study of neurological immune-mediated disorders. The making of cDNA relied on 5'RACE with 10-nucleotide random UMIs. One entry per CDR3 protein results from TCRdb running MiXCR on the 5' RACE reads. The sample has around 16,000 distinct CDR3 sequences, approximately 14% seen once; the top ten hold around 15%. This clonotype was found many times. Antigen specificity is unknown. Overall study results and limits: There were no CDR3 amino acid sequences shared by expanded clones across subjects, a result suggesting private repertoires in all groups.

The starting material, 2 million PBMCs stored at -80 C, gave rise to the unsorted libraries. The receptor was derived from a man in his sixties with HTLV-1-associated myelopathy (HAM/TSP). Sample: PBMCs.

The CDR3 region is CSAPTGATQTQYF. CDR3 bases: TGCAGTGCTCCAACAGGGGCGACGCAGACCCAGTACTTC. This chain connects TRBV20-1 to TRBJ2-5, with TRBD1 matching 7 bases. Germline trimming cut 5 bases from V and 6 bases from J; bases unmatched to any gene: 9. CDR1 is DFQATT and CDR2 is SNEGSKA in the germline V gene (reference sequence). The CDR3 has 13 residues.